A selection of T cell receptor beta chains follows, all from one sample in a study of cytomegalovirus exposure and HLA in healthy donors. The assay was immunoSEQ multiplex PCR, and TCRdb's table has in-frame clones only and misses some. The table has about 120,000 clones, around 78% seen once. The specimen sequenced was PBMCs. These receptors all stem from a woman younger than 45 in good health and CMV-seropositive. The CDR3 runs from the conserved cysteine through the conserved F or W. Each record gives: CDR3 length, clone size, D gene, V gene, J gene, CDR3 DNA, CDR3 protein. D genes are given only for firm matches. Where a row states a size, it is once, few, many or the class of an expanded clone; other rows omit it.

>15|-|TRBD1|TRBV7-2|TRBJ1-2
TGTGCCAGCAAAGGACAGGGTGGAGTAGGGGAAGGCTACACCTTC
CASKGQGGVGEGYTF
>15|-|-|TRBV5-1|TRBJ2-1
TGCGCCAGCAGCACCAAAACATTAAAGCGAGATGAGCAGTTCTTC
CASSTKTLKRDEQFF
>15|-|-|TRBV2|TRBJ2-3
TGTGCCAGCAGTGAATGGCGGGGGCGGGCAGATACGCAGTATTTT
CASSEWRGRADTQYF
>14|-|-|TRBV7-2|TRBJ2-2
TGTGCCAGCAGCTTAAACTATCTCACCGGGGAGCTGTTTTTT
CASSLNYLTGELFF
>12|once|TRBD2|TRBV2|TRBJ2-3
TGTGCCAGCAGGGCTAGCGGGGATACGCAGTATTTT
CASRASGDTQYF
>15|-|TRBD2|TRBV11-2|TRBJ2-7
TGTGCCAGCAGCTTTGGTAGCGGGGGGGCCCACGAGCAGTACTTC
CASSFGSGGAHEQYF
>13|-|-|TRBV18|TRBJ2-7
TGTGCCAGCTCACCGTGGACATCCTACGAGCAGTACTTC
CASSPWTSYEQYF
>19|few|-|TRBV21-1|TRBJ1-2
TGTGCCAGCAGCAAAGCCGCTAGATGGGGGGGGTGGTATAGCTATGGCTACACCTTC
CASSKAARWGGWYSYGYTF
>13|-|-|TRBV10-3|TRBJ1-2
TGTGCCATCAGGGCGGGGGAAAACTATGGCTACACCTTC
CAIRAGENYGYTF
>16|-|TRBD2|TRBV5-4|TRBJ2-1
TGTGCCAGCAGCTTCGGTTCTGCGGGGGGGCGGGATGAGCAGTTCTTC
CASSFGSAGGRDEQFF
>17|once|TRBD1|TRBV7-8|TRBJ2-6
TGTGCCAGCAGCTTAGACAGGGGGCCAGCTGGGGCCAACGTCCTGACTTTC
CASSLDRGPAGANVLTF
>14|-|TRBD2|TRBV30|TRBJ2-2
TGTGCCTGCGCGGGGGAGAGTAGCACCGGGGAGCTGTTTTTT
CACAGESSTGELFF
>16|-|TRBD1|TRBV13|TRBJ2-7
TGTGCCAGCAGCTGGAGACAGGGGGCGCGGCTATACGAGCAGTACTTC
CASSWRQGARLYEQYF
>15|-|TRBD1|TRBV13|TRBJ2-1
TGTGCCAGCAGCTCTAGTCGGACAGGCTACAATGAGCAGTTCTTC
CASSSSRTGYNEQFF
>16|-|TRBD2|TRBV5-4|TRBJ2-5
TGTGCCAGCAGCTTGAGCGGGGGGGGAGCCCAAGAGACCCAGTACTTC
CASSLSGGGAQETQYF
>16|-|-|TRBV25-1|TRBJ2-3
TGTGCCAGCAGTGACCAGGGGCGGGTTTACACAGATACGCAGTATTTT
CASSDQGRVYTDTQYF
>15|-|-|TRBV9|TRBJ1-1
TGTGCCAGCAGCGTAGGTCCAGACATGAACACTGAAGCTTTCTTT
CASSVGPDMNTEAFF
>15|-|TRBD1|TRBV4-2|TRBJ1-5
TGTGCCAGCAGCCAGGCCGGACAGGGGGGACAGCCCCAGCATTTT
CASSQAGQGGQPQHF
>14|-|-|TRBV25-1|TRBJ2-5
TGTGCCAGCAGTGAATCAGGACAGAAAGAGACCCAGTACTTC
CASSESGQKETQYF
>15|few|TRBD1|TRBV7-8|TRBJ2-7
TGTGCCAGCAGCCCCAGGGACAGGGGGAACTACGAGCAGTACTTC
CASSPRDRGNYEQYF
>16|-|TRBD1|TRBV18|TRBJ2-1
TGTGCCAGCTCACCACCCCGGGACAGGGTTGTTAATGAGCAGTTCTTC
CASSPPRDRVVNEQFF
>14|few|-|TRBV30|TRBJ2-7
TGTGCCTGGAGTCCCGGGGTGGGGGGGCACGAGCAGTACTTC
CAWSPGVGGHEQYF
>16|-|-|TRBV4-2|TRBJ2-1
TGTGCCAGCAGCCAGGACACGGCCTACTCCTACAATGAGCAGTTCTTC
CASSQDTAYSYNEQFF
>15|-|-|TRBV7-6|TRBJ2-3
TGTGCCAGCAGTAGGACGGGGGGCTACACAGATACGCAGTATTTT
CASSRTGGYTDTQYF
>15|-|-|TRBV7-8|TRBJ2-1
TGTGCCAGCAGCTGGGAGGGGGGGGCCTACAATGAGCAGTTCTTC
CASSWEGGAYNEQFF
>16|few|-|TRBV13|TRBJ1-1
TGTGCCAGCAGCAAGAACAGGGTCGGGTTGGGCACTGAAGCTTTCTTT
CASSKNRVGLGTEAFF
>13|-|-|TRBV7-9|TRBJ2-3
TGTGCCAGCAGAAGGACAAGCACAGATACGCAGTATTTT
CASRRTSTDTQYF
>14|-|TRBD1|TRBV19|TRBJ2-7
TGTGCCAGTAGCCGGACAGGGGGCCCCTACGAGCAGTACTTC
CASSRTGGPYEQYF
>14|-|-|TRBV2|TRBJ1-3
TGTGCCAGCAGTAGTGAGGGGGCTGGAAACACCATATATTTT
CASSSEGAGNTIYF
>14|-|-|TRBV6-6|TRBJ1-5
TGTGCCAGCAGTTACTCGGGCCTAAACCAGCCCCAGCATTTT
CASSYSGLNQPQHF
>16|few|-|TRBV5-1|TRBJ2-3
TGCGCCAGCAGCTTGGCGTCCAGGGCTAGCACAGATACGCAGTATTTT
CASSLASRASTDTQYF
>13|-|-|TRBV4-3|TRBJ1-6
TGCGCCAGCAGCGGACAGCATAATTCACCCCTCCACTTT
CASSGQHNSPLHF
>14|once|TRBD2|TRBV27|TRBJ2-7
TGTGCCAGCAGTTGGGGGGGAAACTCCTACGAGCAGTACTTC
CASSWGGNSYEQYF
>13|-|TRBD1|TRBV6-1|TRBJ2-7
TGTGCCAGTTCCCGGGACAGGGACTACGAGCAGTACTTC
CASSRDRDYEQYF
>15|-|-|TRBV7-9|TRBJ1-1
TGTGCCAGCAGCCCTCCCCTCCCGGGAGGGACTGAAGCTTTCTTT
CASSPPLPGGTEAFF
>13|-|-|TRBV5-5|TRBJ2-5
TGTGCCAGCAGCCCACAGCCCAAAGAGACCCAGTACTTC
CASSPQPKETQYF
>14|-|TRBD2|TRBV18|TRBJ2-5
TGTGCCAGCTCACAGTCGGGGGGGCCAGAGACCCAGTACTTC
CASSQSGGPETQYF
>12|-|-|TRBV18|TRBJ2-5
TGTGCCAGCTCACCACAGAGAGAGACCCAGTACTTC
CASSPQRETQYF
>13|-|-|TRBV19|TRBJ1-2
TGTGCCAGTAGTATAGCTGCAGGGAATGGCTACACCTTC
CASSIAAGNGYTF
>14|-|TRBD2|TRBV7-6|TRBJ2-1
TGTGCCAGCAGCATCGGGGGGGCCAACAATGAGCAGTTCTTC
CASSIGGANNEQFF
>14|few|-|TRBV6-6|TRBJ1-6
TGTGCCAGCAGTCAAGGGGCAGGGTGGTCACCCCTCCACTTT
CASSQGAGWSPLHF
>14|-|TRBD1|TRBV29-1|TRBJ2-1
TGCAGCGTTGTAGAGACAGGGGCTCCCAATGAGCAGTTCTTC
CSVVETGAPNEQFF
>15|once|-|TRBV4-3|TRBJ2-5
TGCGCCAGCAGCCAAGGGGGCTCGAGCCGGGAGACCCAGTACTTC
CASSQGGSSRETQYF
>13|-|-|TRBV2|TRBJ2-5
TGTGCCAGCAGCCAGACAAATCAAGAGACCCAGTACTTC
CASSQTNQETQYF
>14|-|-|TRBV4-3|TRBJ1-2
TGCGCCAGCAGCCGGCGGGGGCGCCCCTATGGCTACACCTTC
CASSRRGRPYGYTF
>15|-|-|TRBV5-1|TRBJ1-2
TGCGCCAGCAGCTTTTCAGCCAGCGGTAACTATGGCTACACCTTC
CASSFSASGNYGYTF
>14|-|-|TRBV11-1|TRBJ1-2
TGTGCCAGCAGCTTGGGACACCTAGACTATGGCTACACCTTC
CASSLGHLDYGYTF
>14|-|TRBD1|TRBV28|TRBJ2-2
TGTGCCACCATCGGACAGGAAGGCACCGGGGAGCTGTTTTTT
CATIGQEGTGELFF